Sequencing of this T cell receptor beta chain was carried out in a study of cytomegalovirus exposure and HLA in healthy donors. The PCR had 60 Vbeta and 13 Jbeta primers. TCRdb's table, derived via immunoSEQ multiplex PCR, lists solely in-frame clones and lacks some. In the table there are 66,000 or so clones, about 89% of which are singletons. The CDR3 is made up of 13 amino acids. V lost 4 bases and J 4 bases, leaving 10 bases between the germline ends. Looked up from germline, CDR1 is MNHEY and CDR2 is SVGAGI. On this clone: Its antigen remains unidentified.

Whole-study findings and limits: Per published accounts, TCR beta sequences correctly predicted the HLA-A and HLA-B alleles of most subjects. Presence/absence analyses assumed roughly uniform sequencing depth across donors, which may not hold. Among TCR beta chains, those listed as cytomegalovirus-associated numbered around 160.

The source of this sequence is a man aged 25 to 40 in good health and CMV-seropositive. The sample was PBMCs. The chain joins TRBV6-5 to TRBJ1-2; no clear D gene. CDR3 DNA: TGTGCCAGCAGTTTCCCGGAGAGCTATGGCTACACCTTC. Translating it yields CASSFPESYGYTF.